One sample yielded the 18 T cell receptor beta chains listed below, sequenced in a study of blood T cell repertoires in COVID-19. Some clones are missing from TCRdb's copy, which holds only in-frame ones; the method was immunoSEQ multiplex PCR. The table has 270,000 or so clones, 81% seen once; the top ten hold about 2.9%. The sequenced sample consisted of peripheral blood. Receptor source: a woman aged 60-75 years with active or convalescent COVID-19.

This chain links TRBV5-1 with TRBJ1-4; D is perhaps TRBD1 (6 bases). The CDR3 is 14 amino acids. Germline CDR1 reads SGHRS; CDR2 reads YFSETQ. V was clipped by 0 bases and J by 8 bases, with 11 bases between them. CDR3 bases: TGCGCCAGCAGCTTGGACAGGGTGAAGGAAAAACTGTTTTTT. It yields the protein CASSLDRVKEKLFF.

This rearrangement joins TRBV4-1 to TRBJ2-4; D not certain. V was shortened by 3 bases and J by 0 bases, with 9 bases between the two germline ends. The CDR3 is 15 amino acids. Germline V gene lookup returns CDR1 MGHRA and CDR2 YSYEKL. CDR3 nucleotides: TGCGCCAGCAGCCATTTCGCGCTAGCCAAAAACATTCAGTACTTC. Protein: CASSHFALAKNIQYF.

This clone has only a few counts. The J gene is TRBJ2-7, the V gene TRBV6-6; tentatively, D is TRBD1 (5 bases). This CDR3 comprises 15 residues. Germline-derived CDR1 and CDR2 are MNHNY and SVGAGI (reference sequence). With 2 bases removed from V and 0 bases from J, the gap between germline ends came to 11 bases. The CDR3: CASSYGAESSYEQYF. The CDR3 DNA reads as TGTGCCAGCAGTTACGGGGCAGAGAGCTCCTACGAGCAGTACTTC.

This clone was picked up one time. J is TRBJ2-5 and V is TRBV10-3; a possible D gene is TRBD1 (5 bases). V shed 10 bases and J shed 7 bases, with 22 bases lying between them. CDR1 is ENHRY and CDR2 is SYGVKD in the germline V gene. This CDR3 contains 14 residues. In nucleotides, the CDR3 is TGTGCCACACACCTGGGGCTTCAGGGTGGGACCCAGTACTTC. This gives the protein CATHLGLQGGTQYF.

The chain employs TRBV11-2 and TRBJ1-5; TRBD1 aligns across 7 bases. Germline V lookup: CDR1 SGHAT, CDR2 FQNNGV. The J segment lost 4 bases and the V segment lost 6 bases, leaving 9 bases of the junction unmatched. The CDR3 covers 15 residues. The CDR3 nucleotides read TGTGCCAGCAGTATTAGGGGACAGTTTAATCAGCCCCAGCATTTT. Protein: CASSIRGQFNQPQHF.

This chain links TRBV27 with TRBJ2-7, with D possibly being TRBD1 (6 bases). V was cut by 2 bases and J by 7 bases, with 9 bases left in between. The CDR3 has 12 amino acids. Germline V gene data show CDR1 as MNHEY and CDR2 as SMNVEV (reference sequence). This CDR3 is CASSLTGREQYF. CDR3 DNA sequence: TGTGCCAGCAGTTTAACAGGGCGGGAGCAGTACTTC.

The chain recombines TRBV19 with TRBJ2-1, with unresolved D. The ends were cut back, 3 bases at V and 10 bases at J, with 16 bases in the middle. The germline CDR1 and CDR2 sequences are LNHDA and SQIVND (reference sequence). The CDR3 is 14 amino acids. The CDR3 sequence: CASSIWFRGGEQFF. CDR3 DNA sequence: TGTGCCAGTAGTATTTGGTTTCGCGGTGGCGAGCAGTTCTTC.

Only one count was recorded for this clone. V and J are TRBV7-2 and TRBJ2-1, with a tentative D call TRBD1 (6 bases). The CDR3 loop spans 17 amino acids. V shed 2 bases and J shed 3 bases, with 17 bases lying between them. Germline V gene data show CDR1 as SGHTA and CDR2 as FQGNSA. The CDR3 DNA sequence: TGTGCCAGCAGCTTATACCCCGGGACAAGGTACTACAATGAGCAGTTCTTC. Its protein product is CASSLYPGTRYYNEQFF.

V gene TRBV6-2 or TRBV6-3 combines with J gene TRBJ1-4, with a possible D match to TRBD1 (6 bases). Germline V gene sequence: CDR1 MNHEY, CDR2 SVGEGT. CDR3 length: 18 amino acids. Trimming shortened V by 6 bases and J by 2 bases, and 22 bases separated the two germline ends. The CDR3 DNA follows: TGTGCCAGCAGCAAAGGACCGGGACAAAGATTGACTAATGAAAAACTGTTTTTT. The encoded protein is CASSKGPGQRLTNEKLFF.

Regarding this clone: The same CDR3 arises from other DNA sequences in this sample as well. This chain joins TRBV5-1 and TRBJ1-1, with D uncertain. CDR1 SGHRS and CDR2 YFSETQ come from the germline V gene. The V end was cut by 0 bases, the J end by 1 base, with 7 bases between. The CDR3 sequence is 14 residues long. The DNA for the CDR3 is TGCGCCAGCAGCTTGGGGGCCGGGAACACTGAAGCTTTCTTT. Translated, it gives CASSLGAGNTEAFF.

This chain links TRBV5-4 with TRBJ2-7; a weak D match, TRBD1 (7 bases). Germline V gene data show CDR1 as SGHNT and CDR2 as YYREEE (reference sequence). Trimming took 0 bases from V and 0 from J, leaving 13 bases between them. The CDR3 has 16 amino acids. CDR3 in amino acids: CASSLVGGTVSYEQYF. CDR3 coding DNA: TGTGCCAGCAGCTTGGTAGGGGGGACAGTCTCCTACGAGCAGTACTTC.

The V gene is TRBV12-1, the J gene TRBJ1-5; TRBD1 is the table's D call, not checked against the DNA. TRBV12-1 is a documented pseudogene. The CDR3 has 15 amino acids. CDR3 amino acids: CASSSQGQVNQPQHF. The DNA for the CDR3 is TGTGCCAGCAGCTCCCAGGGACAGGTCAATCAGCCCCAGCATTTT.

CDR3 in amino acids: CASSKIDRRSGELFF. The CDR3 DNA sequence: TGTGCCAGCAGTAAAATAGACAGGCGGAGCGGGGAGCTGTTTTTT. The V call is TRBV6-2 or TRBV6-3, the J call TRBJ2-2; possibly TRBD1 for D (6 bases). The ends were cut back, 5 bases at V and 7 bases at J, with 17 bases in the middle. CDR3 length equals 15 residues. Germline CDR1 reads MNHEY; CDR2 reads SVGEGT.

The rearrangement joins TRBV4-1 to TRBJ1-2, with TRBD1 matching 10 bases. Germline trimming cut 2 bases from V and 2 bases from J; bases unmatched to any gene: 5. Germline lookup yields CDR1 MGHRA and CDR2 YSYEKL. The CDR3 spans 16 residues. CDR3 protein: CASSQLTGGLNYGYTF. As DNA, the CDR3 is TGCGCCAGCAGCCAACTGACAGGGGGCCTGAACTATGGCTACACCTTC.

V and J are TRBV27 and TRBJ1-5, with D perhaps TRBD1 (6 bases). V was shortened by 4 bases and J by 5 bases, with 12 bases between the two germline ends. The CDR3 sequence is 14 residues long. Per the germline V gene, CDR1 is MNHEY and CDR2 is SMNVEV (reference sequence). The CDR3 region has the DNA TGTGCCAGCAGTTCAGGGGATGGATATCAGCCCCAGCATTTT. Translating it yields CASSSGDGYQPQHF.

DNA of the CDR3: TGTGCCAGCTCAACGGAGGACACTGAAGCTTTCTTT. Translation gives CASSTEDTEAFF. The rearrangement links TRBV18 to TRBJ1-1; D is unresolved. Deletions cut 5 bases from V and 3 bases from J, with 7 bases between. This CDR3 has 12 residues. The germline gives CDR1 KGHSH, CDR2 LQKENI.

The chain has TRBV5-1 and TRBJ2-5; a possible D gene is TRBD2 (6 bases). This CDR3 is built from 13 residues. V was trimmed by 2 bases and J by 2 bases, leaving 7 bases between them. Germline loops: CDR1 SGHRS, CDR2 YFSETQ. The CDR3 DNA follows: TGCGCCAGCAGCTTTAGCGGTCAAGAGACCCAGTACTTC. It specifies CASSFSGQETQYF.

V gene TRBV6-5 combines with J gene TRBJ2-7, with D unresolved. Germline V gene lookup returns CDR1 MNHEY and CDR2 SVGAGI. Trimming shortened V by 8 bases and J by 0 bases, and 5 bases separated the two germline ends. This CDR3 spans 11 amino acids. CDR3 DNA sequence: TGTGCCAGCCAAGCCTCCTACGAGCAGTACTTC. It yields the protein CASQASYEQYF.